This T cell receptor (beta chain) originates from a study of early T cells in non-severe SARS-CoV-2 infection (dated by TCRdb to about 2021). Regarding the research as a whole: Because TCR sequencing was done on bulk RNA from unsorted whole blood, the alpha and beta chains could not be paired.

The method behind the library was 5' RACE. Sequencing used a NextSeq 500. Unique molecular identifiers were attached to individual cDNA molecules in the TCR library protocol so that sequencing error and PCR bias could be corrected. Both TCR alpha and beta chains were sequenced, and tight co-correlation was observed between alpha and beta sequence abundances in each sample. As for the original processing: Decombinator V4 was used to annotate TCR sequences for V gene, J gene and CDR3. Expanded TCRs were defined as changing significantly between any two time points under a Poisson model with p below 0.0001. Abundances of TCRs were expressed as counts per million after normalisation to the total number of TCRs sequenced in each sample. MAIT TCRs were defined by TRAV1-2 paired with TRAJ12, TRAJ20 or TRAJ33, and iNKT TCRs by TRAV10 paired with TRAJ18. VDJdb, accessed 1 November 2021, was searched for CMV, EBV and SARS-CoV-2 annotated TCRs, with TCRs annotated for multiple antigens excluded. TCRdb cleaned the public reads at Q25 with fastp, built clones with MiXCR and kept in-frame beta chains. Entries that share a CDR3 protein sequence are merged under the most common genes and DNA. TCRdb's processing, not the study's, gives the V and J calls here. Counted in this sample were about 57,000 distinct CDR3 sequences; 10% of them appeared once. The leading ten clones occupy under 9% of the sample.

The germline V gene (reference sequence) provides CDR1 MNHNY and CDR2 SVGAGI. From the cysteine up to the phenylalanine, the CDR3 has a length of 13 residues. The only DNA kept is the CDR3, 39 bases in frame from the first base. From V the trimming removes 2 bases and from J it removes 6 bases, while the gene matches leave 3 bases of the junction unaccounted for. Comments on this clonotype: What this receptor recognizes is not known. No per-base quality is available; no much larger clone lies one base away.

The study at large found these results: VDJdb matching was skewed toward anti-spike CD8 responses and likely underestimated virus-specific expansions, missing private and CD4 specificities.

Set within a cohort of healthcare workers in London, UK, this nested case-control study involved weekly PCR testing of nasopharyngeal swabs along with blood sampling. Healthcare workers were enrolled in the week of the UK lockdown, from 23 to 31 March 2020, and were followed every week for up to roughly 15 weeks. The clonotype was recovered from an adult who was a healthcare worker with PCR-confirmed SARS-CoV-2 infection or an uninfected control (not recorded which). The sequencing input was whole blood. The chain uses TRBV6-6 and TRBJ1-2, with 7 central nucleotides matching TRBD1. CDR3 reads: CASSYGDSNGYTF. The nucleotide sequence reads TGTGCCAGCAGTTACGGGGACAGCAATGGCTACACCTTC.